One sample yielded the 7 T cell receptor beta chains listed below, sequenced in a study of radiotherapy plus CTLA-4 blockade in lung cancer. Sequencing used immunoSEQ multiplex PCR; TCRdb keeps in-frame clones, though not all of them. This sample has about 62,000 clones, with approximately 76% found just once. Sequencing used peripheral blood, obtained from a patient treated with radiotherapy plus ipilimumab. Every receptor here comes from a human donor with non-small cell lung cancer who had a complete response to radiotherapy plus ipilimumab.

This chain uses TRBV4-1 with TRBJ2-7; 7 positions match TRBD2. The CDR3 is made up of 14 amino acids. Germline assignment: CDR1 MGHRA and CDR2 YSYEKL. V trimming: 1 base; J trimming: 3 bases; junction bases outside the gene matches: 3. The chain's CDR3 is CASSQAPGGYEQYF. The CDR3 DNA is TGCGCCAGCAGCCAAGCCCCGGGGGGCTACGAGCAGTACTTC.

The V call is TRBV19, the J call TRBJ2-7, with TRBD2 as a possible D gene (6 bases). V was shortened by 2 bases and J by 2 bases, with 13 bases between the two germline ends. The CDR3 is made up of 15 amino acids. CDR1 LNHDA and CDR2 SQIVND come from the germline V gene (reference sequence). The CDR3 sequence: CASSIRLGGAYEQYF. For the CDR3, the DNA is TGTGCCAGTAGTATACGACTGGGGGGAGCCTACGAGCAGTACTTC.

CDR3 amino acids: CASSLQAGGRTGELFF. CDR3 DNA: TGCGCCAGCAGCTTGCAGGCGGGAGGGCGGACCGGGGAGCTGTTTTTT. The rearrangement links TRBV5-1 to TRBJ2-2; 9 positions agree with TRBD2. The CDR3 consists of 16 residues. Trimming took 1 base from V and 5 from J; bases not matched to a gene: 6. Per germline, CDR1 SGHRS and CDR2 YFSETQ.

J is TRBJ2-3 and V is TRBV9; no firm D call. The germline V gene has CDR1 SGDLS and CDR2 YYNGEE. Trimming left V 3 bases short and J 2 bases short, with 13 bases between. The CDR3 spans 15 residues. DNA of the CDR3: TGTGCCAGCAGCGCCTCTAATGTTGCCACAGATACGCAGTATTTT. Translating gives CASSASNVATDTQYF.

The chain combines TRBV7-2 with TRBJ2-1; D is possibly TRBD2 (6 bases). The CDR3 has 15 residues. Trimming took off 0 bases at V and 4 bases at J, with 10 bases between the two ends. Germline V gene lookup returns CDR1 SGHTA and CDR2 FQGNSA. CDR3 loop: CASSLAVGGYNEQFF. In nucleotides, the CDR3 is TGTGCCAGCAGCTTAGCGGTCGGAGGGTACAATGAGCAGTTCTTC.

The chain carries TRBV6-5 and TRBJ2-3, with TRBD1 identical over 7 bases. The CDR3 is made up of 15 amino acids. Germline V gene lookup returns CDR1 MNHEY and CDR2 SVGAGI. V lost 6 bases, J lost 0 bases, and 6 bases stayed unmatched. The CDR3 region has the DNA TGTGCCAGCAGGAAACAGGGGTCTAGCACAGATACGCAGTATTTT. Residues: CASRKQGSSTDTQYF.

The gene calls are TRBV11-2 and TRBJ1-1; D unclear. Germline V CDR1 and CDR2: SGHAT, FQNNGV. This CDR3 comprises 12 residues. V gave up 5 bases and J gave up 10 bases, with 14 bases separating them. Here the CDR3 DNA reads TGTGCCAGCAGCCCGTCGGGGTTGGGAGCTTTCTTT. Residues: CASSPSGLGAFF.